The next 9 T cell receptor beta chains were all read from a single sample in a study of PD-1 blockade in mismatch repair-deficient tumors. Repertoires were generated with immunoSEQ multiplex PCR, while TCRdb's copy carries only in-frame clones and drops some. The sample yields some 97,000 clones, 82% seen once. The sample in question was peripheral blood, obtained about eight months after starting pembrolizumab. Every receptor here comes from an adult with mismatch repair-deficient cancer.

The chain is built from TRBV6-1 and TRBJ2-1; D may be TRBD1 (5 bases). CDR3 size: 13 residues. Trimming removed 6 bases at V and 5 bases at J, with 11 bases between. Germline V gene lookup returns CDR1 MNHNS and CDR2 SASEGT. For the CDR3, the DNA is TGTGCCAGCAGAGACAGAATAAACAATGAGCAGTTCTTC. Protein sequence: CASRDRINNEQFF.

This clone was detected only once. The CDR3 is CASSASGGVDTQYF. DNA of the CDR3: TGCGCCAGCAGCGCCTCAGGCGGGGTAGATACGCAGTATTTT. This sequence joins TRBV4-1 and TRBJ2-3, with D possibly being TRBD2 (6 bases). The CDR3 is made up of 14 amino acids. The V end was cut by 5 bases, the J end by 5 bases, with 14 bases between. CDR1 and CDR2 from the germline V gene are MGHRA and YSYEKL.

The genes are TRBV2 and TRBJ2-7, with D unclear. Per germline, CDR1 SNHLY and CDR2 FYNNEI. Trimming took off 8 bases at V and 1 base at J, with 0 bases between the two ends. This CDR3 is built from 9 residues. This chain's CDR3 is CASSYEQYF. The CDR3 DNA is TGTGCCAGCTCCTACGAGCAGTACTTC.

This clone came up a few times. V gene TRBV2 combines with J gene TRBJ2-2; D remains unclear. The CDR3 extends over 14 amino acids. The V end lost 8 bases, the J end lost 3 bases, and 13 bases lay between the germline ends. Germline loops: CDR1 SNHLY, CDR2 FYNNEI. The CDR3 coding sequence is TGTGCCAGCTTAGGGCCCTGGGACACCGGGGAGCTGTTTTTT. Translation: CASLGPWDTGELFF.

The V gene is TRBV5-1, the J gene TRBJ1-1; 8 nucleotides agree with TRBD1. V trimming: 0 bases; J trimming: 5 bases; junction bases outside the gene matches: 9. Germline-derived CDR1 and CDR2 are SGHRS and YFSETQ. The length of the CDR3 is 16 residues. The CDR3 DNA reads TGCGCCAGCAGCTTGGATCTTGGGACAGGCAGGACTGAAGCTTTCTTT. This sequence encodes CASSLDLGTGRTEAFF.

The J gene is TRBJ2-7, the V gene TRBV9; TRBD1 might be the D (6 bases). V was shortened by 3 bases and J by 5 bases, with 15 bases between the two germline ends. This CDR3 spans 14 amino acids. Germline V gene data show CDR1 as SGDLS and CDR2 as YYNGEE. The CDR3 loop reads CASSGTDLYDEQYF. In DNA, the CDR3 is TGTGCCAGCAGCGGGACAGACCTATATGACGAGCAGTACTTC.

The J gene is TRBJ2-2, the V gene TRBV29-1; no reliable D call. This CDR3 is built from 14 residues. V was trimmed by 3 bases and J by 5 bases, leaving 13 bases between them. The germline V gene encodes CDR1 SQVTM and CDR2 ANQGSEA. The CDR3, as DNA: TGCAGCGTTGAGTTGGCGTTGATTACCGGGGAGCTGTTTTTT. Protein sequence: CSVELALITGELFF.

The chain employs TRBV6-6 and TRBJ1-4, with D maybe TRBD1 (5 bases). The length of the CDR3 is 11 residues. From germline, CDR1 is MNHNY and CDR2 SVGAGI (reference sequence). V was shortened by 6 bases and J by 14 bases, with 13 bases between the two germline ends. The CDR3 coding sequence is TGTGCCAGCAGCACCGGGACCGTGCTGTTTTTT. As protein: CASSTGTVLFF.

For the CDR3, the DNA is TGTGCCAGCAGTTCGAAGAACAATGAGCAGTTCTTC. Protein sequence: CASSSKNNEQFF. The chain uses TRBV27 and TRBJ2-1, with D hard to call. The CDR3 sequence is 12 residues long. Germline CDR1 MNHEY, CDR2 SMNVEV (reference sequence). Trimming removed 4 bases from V and 5 bases from J, with 6 bases in between.